The T cell receptor beta chain described here comes from a study of T-cell memory formation after mild COVID-19. Study-level background: Largely donor-specific sequence clusters came from two donors.

Sample barcodes and UMIs were carried by the TCR alpha and TCR beta cDNA libraries that 5'RACE generated with constant-segment primers. TCRdb re-called the 5' RACE reads through MiXCR, storing one row per CDR3 protein. The profile shows about 320,000 distinct CDR3 sequences, approximately 14% of them singletons. V was shortened by 7 bases and J by 4 bases, with 19 bases between the two germline ends. The CDR3 is 15 residues long. Looked up from germline, CDR1 is MNHEY and CDR2 is SVGAGI. Broader study findings: Clones contracting over day 15 to 85 were CD4/CD8 balanced, with later expanders leaning CD4+. Nothing confirmed that second-wave clones peaking on day 37 were specific for SARS-CoV-2.

On this clonotype: Its antigen is unknown.

Sequencing was done on a sample of PBMCs or a T cell subset sorted from them (not recorded which). V gene TRBV6-5 combines with J gene TRBJ2-5, with D possibly being TRBD1 (5 bases). This clonotype was sampled from a man younger than 30 who had mild COVID-19 (a few samples of this study predate the infection). Cell type and time point are not known. CDR3 sequence reads: CASTANLRQSETQYF. The CDR3 DNA reads TGTGCCAGCACCGCTAATCTGAGACAGTCAGAGACCCAGTACTTC.